A selection of T cell receptor beta chains follows, all from one sample in a study of OX40 agonist ivuxolimab in advanced cancers. Repertoires were generated with immunoSEQ multiplex PCR, while TCRdb's copy carries only in-frame clones and drops some. In the table there are under 65,000 clones, approximately 79% of which are singletons. This specimen was CD4+ or CD8+ T cells sorted from blood, taken in a trial of the OX40 agonist ivuxolimab. The receptor set was obtained from an adult with an advanced solid tumor such as melanoma, head and neck, liver or kidney cancer. The CDR3 runs from the conserved cysteine through the conserved F or W. D genes are given only for firm matches. Not every row has a clone size; where given, it reads once, few, many or a size class.

v_call	d_call	j_call	clone_size	cdr3_aa	cdr3_nt
TRBV7-9	TRBD1	TRBJ2-1	once	CASSAGTANNEQFF	TGTGCCAGCAGCGCCGGGACAGCAAACAATGAGCAGTTCTTC
TRBV18	.	TRBJ1-1	.	CASSPQGSMNTEAFF	TGTGCCAGCTCACCCCAGGGGTCCATGAACACTGAAGCTTTCTTT
TRBV28	.	TRBJ1-3	.	CASSLLFGGAGNTIYF	TGTGCCAGCAGTTTACTGTTTGGGGGGGCTGGAAACACCATATATTTT
TRBV28	.	TRBJ1-1	.	CASSLITGSGTEAFF	TGTGCCAGCAGTTTAATAACAGGGTCGGGCACTGAAGCTTTCTTT
TRBV18	.	TRBJ1-6	.	CASSPRQGQNSPLHF	TGTGCCAGCTCACCTCGGCAGGGGCAAAATTCACCCCTCCACTTT
TRBV7-3	.	TRBJ2-1	.	CASSRTISYNEQFF	TGTGCCAGCAGTCGGACTATCTCCTACAATGAGCAGTTCTTC
TRBV18	TRBD1	TRBJ1-1	once	CASSPPRDRGMNTEAFF	TGTGCCAGCTCACCACCGAGGGACAGGGGGATGAACACTGAAGCTTTCTTT
TRBV6-4	.	TRBJ2-2	.	CASKNSGNTGELFF	TGTGCCAGCAAAAATTCCGGAAACACCGGGGAGCTGTTTTTT
TRBV11-2	.	TRBJ2-1	few	CASSPRVAYNEQFF	TGTGCCAGCAGCCCGAGAGTAGCGTACAATGAGCAGTTCTTC
TRBV27	TRBD1	TRBJ2-7	.	CASSLRGDRVGNEQYF	TGTGCCAGCAGTTTAAGGGGGGACAGGGTAGGCAACGAGCAGTACTTC
TRBV7-9	TRBD1	TRBJ1-1	.	CASSSLGTGGAGTEAFF	TGTGCCAGCAGCTCACTCGGGACAGGGGGGGCTGGCACTGAAGCTTTCTTT
TRBV4-1	TRBD1	TRBJ1-5	.	CASSLHRGFNQPQHF	TGCGCCAGCAGCCTACACAGGGGATTCAATCAGCCCCAGCATTTT
TRBV30	TRBD2	TRBJ2-2	.	CAWRRTSGIYTGELFF	TGTGCCTGGAGGCGGACTAGCGGGATTTACACCGGGGAGCTGTTTTTT
TRBV5-4	TRBD2	TRBJ2-5	.	CASSPGTREQETQYF	TGTGCCAGCAGTCCCGGGACTAGGGAACAAGAGACCCAGTACTTC
TRBV6-5	.	TRBJ2-7	.	CASSYSVRNSYEQYF	TGTGCCAGCAGTTACTCGGTTCGTAACTCCTACGAGCAGTACTTC
TRBV5-1	TRBD1	TRBJ2-7	.	CASSGGTGSPSYEQYF	TGCGCCAGCAGCGGAGGGACAGGGTCCCCCTCCTACGAGCAGTACTTC
TRBV5-4	.	TRBJ2-1	.	CASSLVTGEQFF	TGTGCCAGCAGCTTGGTAACGGGGGAGCAGTTCTTC
TRBV6-1	.	TRBJ1-2	.	CASSVSPGYGYTF	TGTGCCAGCAGTGTTTCCCCAGGATATGGCTACACCTTC
TRBV7-6	TRBD1	TRBJ2-2	.	CASKRTGANTGELFF	TGTGCCAGCAAGAGGACAGGAGCGAACACCGGGGAGCTGTTTTTT
TRBV6-6	TRBD1	TRBJ1-5	.	CASSPLTGAAQPQHF	TGTGCCAGCAGTCCACTTACAGGGGCTGCTCAGCCCCAGCATTTT
TRBV7-3	.	TRBJ1-1	.	CASSPGVRANTEAFF	TGTGCCAGCAGCCCAGGTGTGCGGGCGAACACTGAAGCTTTCTTT
TRBV19	TRBD1	TRBJ2-2	.	CASQVDRAAGELFF	TGTGCCAGCCAAGTAGACAGGGCCGCCGGGGAGCTGTTTTTT
TRBV10-3	.	TRBJ1-5	.	CAINQREDQPQHF	TGTGCCATCAATCAGAGGGAGGATCAGCCCCAGCATTTT
TRBV23-1	TRBD1	TRBJ1-6	few	CASSRLDRVGNSPLHF	TGCGCCAGCAGCCGCCTGGACAGGGTAGGAAATTCACCCCTCCACTTT
TRBV5-5	.	TRBJ2-7	once	CASSLDPPLPTGASYEQYF	TGTGCCAGCAGCTTGGACCCACCTTTGCCGACAGGAGCGAGCTACGAGCAGTACTTC
TRBV30	.	TRBJ2-1	.	CALTPGTRRQFF	TGTGCCTTAACCCCGGGAACCCGGAGGCAGTTCTTC
TRBV11-2	.	TRBJ1-5	.	CASSLTGTPFSNQPQHF	TGTGCCAGCAGCTTAACCGGGACACCCTTTAGCAATCAGCCCCAGCATTTT
TRBV2	TRBD1	TRBJ2-3	.	CASSWDRGPTDTQYF	TGTGCCAGCAGCTGGGACAGGGGGCCGACAGATACGCAGTATTTT